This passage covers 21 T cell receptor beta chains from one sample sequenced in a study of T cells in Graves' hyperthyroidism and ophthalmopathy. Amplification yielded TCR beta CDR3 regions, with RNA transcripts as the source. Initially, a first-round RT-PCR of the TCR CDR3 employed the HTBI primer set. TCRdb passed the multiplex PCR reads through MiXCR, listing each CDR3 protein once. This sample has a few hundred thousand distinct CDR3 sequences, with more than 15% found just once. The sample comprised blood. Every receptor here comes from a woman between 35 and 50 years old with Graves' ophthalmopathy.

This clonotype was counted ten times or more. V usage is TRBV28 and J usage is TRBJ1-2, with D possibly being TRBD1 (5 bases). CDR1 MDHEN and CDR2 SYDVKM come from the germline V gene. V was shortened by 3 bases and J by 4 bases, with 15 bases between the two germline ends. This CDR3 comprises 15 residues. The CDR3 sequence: CASSFNGGRVYGYTF. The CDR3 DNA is TGTGCCAGCAGTTTCAACGGGGGACGGGTCTATGGCTACACCTTC.

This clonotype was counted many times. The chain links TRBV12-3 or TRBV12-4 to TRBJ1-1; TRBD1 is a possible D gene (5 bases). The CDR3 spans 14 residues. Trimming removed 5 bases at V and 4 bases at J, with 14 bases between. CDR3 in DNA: TGTGCCAGCAGTCGGGGCCGGACGACCACTGAAGCTTTCTTT. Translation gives CASSRGRTTTEAFF.

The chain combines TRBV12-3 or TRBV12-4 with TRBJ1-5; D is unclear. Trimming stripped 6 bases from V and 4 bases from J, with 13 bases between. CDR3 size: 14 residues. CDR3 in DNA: TGTGCCAGCAGAGACGGTCTTTGGAATCAGCCCCAGCATTTT. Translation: CASRDGLWNQPQHF.

CDR3 in amino acids: CASSYTATGLNSPLHF. The CDR3, as DNA: TGCGCCAGCAGCTACACCGCGACAGGGCTTAATTCACCCCTCCACTTT. The chain combines TRBV5-1 with TRBJ1-6, with 7 bases that match TRBD1. Per the germline V gene, CDR1 is SGHRS and CDR2 is YFSETQ. The V gene end was trimmed by 3 bases and the J gene end by 6 bases; junction bases not matched to a gene: 9. CDR3 length equals 16 residues.

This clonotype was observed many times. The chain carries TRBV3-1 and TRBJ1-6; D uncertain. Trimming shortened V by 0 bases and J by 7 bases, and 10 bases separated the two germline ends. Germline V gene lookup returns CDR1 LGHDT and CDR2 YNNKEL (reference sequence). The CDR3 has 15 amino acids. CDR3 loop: CASSQDGVWNSPLHF. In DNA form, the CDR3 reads TGTGCCAGCAGCCAAGATGGGGTGTGGAATTCACCCCTCCACTTT. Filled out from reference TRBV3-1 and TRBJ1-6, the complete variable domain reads DTAVSQTPKYLVTQMGNDKSIKCEQNLGHDTMYWYKQDSKKFLKIMFSYNNKELIINETVPNRFSPKSPDKAHLNLHINSLELGDSAVYFCASSQDGVWNSPLHFGNGTRLTVT.

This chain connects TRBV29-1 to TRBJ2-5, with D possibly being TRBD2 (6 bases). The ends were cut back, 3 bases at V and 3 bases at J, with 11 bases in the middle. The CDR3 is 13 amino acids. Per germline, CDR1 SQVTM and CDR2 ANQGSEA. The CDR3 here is CSVEGGTEETQYF. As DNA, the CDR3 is TGCAGCGTTGAGGGGGGTACTGAAGAGACCCAGTACTTC. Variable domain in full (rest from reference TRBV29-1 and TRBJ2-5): SAVISQKPSRDICQRGTSLTIQCQVDSQVTMMFWYRQQPGQSLTLIATANQGSEATYESGFVIDKFPISRPNLTFSTLTVSNMSPEDSSIYLCSVEGGTEETQYFGPGTRLLVL.

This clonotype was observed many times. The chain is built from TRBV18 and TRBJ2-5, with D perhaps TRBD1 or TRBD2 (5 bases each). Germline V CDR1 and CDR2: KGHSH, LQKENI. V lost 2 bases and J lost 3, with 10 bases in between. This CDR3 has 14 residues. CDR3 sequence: CASSPTGTKETQYF. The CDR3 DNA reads TGTGCCAGCTCACCAACCGGGACGAAAGAGACCCAGTACTTC.

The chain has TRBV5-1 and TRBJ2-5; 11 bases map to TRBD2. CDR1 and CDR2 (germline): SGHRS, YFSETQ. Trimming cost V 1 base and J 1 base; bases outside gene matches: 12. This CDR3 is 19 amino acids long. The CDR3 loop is CASSLMPSGGNSPQETQYF. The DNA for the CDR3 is TGCGCCAGCAGCTTGATGCCTAGCGGGGGGAATTCCCCCCAAGAGACCCAGTACTTC.

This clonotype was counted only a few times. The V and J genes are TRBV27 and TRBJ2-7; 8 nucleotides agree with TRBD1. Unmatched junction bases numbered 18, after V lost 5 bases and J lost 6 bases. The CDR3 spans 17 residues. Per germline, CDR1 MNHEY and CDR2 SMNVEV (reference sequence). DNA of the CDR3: TGTGCCAGCAGTACAAAGACTTCCAGGGGGCATTGGGGCGAGCAGTACTTC. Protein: CASSTKTSRGHWGEQYF.

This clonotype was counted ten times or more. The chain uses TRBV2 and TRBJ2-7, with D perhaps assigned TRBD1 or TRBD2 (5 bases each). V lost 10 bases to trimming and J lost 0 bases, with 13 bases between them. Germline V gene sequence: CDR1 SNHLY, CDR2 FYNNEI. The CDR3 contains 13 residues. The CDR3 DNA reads TGTGCCATAACGGGGACGGACTCCTACGAGCAGTACTTC. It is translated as CAITGTDSYEQYF.

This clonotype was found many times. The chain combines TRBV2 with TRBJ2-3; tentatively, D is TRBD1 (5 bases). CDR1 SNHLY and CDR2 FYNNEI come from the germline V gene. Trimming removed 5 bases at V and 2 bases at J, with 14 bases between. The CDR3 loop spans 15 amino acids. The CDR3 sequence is CASSPVGQHTDTQYF. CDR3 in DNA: TGTGCCAGCAGTCCGGTGGGGCAGCACACAGATACGCAGTATTTT.

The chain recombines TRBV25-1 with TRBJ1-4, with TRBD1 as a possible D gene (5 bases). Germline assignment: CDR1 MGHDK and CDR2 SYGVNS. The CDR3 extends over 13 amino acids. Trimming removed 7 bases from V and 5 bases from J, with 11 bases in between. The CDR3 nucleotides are TGTGCCAGCAAAGACAGACTAAATGAAAAACTGTTTTTT. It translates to CASKDRLNEKLFF. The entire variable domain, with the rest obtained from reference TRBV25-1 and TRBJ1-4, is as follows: EADIYQTPRYLVIGTGKKITLECSQTMGHDKMYWYQQDPGMELHLIHYSYGVNSTEKGDLSSESTVSRIRTEHFPLTLESARPSHTSQYLCASKDRLNEKLFFGSGTQLSVL.

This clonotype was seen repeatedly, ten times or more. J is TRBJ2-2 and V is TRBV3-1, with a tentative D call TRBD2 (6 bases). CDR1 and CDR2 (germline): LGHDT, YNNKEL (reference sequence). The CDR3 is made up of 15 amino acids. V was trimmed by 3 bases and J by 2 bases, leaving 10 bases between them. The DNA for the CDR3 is TGTGCCAGCAGCCACCCGGGGGACAACACCGGGGAGCTGTTTTTT. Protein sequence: CASSHPGDNTGELFF.

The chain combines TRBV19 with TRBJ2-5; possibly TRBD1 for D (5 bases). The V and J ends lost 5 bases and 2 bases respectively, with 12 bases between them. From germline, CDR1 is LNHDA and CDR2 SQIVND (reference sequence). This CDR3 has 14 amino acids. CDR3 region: CASSRTSTQETQYF. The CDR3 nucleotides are TGTGCCAGTAGTCGGACATCGACGCAAGAGACCCAGTACTTC.

This CDR3 is CASSTGDRADETQYF. For the CDR3, the DNA is TGCGCCAGCAGCACAGGGGACAGGGCGGATGAGACCCAGTACTTC. The rearrangement uses TRBV5-1 and TRBJ2-5; the match to TRBD1 covers 9 bases. Germline loops: CDR1 SGHRS, CDR2 YFSETQ. J lost 5 bases, V lost 4 bases, and 9 bases had no gene match. This CDR3 has 15 residues.

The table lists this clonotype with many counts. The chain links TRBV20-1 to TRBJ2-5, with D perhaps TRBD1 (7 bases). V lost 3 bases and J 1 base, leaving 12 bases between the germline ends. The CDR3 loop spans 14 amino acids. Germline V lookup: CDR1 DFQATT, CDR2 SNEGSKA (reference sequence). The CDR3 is CSASAGGTQETQYF. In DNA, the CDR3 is TGCAGTGCTAGTGCAGGGGGGACCCAAGAGACCCAGTACTTC.

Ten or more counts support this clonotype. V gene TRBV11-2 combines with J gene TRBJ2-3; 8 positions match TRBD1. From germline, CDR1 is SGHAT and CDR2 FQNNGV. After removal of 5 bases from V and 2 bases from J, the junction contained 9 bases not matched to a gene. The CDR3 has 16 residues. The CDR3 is CASSGGQGRFTDTQYF. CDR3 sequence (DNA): TGTGCCAGCAGCGGCGGACAGGGAAGATTCACAGATACGCAGTATTTT. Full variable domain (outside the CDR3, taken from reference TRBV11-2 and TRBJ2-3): EAGVAQSPRYKIIEKRQSVAFWCNPISGHATLYWYQQILGQGPKLLIQFQNNGVVDDSQLPKDRFSAERLKGVDSTLKIQPAKLEDSAVYLCASSGGQGRFTDTQYFGPGTRLTVL.

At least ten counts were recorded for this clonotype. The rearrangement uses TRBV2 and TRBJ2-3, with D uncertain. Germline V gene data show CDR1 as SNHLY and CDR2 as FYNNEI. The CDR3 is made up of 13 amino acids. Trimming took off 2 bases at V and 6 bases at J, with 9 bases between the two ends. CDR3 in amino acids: CASSEFNLDTQYF. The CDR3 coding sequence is TGTGCCAGCAGTGAATTTAATCTGGATACGCAGTATTTT.

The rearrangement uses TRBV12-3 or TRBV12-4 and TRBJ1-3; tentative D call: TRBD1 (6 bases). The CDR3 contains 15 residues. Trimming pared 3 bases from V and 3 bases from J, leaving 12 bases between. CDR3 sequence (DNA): TGTGCCAGCAGTTTCGGGCAGGGGAATGGAAACACCATATATTTT. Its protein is CASSFGQGNGNTIYF.

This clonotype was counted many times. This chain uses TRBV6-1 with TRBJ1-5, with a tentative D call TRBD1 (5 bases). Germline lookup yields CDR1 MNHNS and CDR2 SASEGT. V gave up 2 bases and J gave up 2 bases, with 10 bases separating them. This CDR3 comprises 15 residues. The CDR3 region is CASSEPRVRNQPQHF. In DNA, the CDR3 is TGTGCCAGCAGTGAACCCAGGGTCCGCAATCAGCCCCAGCATTTT.

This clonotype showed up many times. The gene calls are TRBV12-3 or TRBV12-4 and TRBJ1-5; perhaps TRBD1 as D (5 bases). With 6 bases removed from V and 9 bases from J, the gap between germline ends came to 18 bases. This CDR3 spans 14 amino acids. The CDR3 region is CASSFRQTGGPQHF. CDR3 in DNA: TGTGCCAGCAGCTTTCGACAGACCGGCGGGCCCCAGCATTTT.